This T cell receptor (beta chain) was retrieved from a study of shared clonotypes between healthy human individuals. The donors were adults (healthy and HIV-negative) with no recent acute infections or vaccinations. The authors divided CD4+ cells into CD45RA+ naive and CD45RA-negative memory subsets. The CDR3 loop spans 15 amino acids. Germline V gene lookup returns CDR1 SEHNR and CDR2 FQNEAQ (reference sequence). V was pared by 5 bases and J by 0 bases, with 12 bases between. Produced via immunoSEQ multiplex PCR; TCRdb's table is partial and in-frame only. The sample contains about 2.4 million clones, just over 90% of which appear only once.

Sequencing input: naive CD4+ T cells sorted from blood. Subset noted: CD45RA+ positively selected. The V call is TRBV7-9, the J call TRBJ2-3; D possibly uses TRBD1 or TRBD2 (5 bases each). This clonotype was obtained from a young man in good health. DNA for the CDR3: TGTGCCAGCAGCCGAGAGGGGAAGAGCACAGATACGCAGTATTTT. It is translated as CASSREGKSTDTQYF.